This record looks at one TCR beta chain sequence and its context. No antigen is known for it. The V gene end was trimmed by 6 bases and the J gene end by 4 bases; junction bases not matched to a gene: 6. The CDR3 is made up of 16 amino acids. Germline CDR1 reads SGHTA; CDR2 reads FQGNSA. This sample was included in a study of somatic mutations in cytotoxic T cells in rheumatoid arthritis. Overall study results and limits: A largest CD8+ clone above 20% of CD8+ cells occurred in about an eighth of the roughly 65 patients. Rising age went with increasing CD8+ clonality in rheumatoid arthritis patients; healthy controls showed no such increase.

Profiled with immunoSEQ multiplex PCR; TCRdb holds only in-frame clones, not every one. The table records tens of thousands of clones, under 85% of them present only once. V gene TRBV7-2 combines with J gene TRBJ2-1, with 13 nucleotides matching TRBD2. The sample consisted of CD8+ T cells sorted from blood. The receptor's source is a man aged 40-49 years in good health. CDR3 in amino acids: CASSLTSGRQYNEQFF. In nucleotides, the CDR3 is TGTGCCAGCAGTTTGACTAGCGGGAGGCAATACAATGAGCAGTTCTTC.